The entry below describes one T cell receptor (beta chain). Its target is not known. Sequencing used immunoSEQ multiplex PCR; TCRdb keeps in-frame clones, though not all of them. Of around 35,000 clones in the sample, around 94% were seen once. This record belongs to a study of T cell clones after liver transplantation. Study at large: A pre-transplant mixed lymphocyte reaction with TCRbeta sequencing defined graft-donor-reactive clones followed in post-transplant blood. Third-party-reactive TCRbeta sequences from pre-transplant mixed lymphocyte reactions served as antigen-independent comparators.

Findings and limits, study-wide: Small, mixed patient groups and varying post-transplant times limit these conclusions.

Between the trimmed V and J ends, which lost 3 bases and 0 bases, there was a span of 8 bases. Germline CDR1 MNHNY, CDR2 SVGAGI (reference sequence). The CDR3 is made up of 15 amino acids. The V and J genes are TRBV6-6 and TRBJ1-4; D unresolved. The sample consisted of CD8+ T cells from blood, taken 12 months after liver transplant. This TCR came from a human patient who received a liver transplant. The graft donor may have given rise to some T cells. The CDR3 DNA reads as TGTGCCAGCAGTTATATAACCTCAACTAATGAAAAACTGTTTTTT. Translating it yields CASSYITSTNEKLFF.